The clone carrying this T cell receptor (beta chain) was detected only a few times. What it recognizes is unknown. This CDR3 spans 15 amino acids. The trim removed 6 bases at V and 2 bases at J, leaving 10 bases unmatched. In germline, CDR1 is MNHEY, CDR2 SMNVEV (reference sequence). This entry comes from a study of T cell repertoires in cytomegalovirus infection. Study-level points and caveats: The ex vivo response showed dominance by HLA-C-restricted CMV-specific TCR beta clonotypes.

TCRdb re-called the reads through MiXCR, storing one row per CDR3 protein. The repertoire holds 200,000 to 300,000 distinct CDR3 sequences, with 9.1% as singletons. The clonotype was recovered from a human donor in good health (CMV status not recorded). Some clones in this sample may be carry-over from other donors' samples. The chain has TRBV27 and TRBJ2-7; the match to TRBD1 covers 7 bases. Material for sequencing was PBMCs. The CDR3 bases are TGTGCCAGCAGCTCCAGACAGGGTCAAACCTACGAGCAGTACTTC. Translation: CASSSRQGQTYEQYF.